This T cell receptor beta chain was recorded in a study of control samples from healthy donors and cancer patients. CDR1 LGHNA and CDR2 YNFKEQ come from the germline V gene. The length of the CDR3 is 15 residues. Losses at the gene ends were 3 bases for V and 5 bases for J; bases not matched to a gene: 2. Sequencing was performed with immunoSEQ multiplex PCR; in TCRdb, only in-frame clones are kept and a portion is missing. This sample carries approximately 230,000 clones, approximately 80% of them seen once, and the ten largest clones take 13%. The gene calls are TRBV4-2 and TRBJ2-2; 11 bases line up with TRBD2. The sample was PBMCs. This clonotype was sampled from an older woman with lung cancer. The CDR3 protein is CASSQGLAETGELFF. CDR3 nucleotide sequence: TGTGCCAGCAGCCAGGGACTAGCGGAAACCGGGGAGCTGTTTTTT.